Following are 17 T cell receptor beta chains from one sample sequenced in a study of T cell repertoires in cytomegalovirus infection. In TCRdb, the reads were re-called with MiXCR into one record per CDR3 protein. The sample carries approximately 150,000 distinct CDR3 sequences, about a fifth recorded once. These receptors are not linked to any known antigen. The material was CD8+ T cells from cultured PBMCs, obtained from culture after CMV antigen stimulation. Receptors were obtained from a human donor in good health (CMV status not recorded). Some clones in this sample may be carry-over from other donors' samples.

This clonotype was seen more than once but under ten times. This chain connects TRBV7-8 to TRBJ2-1; D is perhaps TRBD1 or TRBD2 (6 bases each). There are 15 residues in the CDR3. Looked up from germline, CDR1 is SGHVS and CDR2 is FQNEAQ. V was trimmed by 4 bases and J by 6 bases, leaving 16 bases between them. The CDR3 nucleotides read TGTGCCAGCAGCTCCCGTGGGGGGCCCCTCAATGAGCAGTTCTTC. It specifies CASSSRGGPLNEQFF.

This clonotype was seen a few times. The V call is TRBV6-1, the J call TRBJ1-3; the match to TRBD1 covers 7 bases. Germline CDR1 is MNHNS and CDR2 is SASEGT. V lost 3 bases and J lost 5; bases outside the gene matches: 4. The CDR3 is made up of 14 amino acids. CDR3 bases: TGTGCCAGCAGTGATGGGGACAGACGAAACACCATATATTTT. The encoded protein is CASSDGDRRNTIYF.

The chain links TRBV6-6 to TRBJ2-1; 10 bases are a match to TRBD2. The CDR3 totals 16 residues. Looked up from germline, CDR1 is MNHNY and CDR2 is SVGAGI (reference sequence). V was pared by 0 bases and J by 4 bases, with 3 bases of the junction left unmatched. This CDR3 reads CASSYSELAGYNEQFF. The CDR3 nucleotides read TGTGCCAGCAGTTACTCGGAACTAGCGGGGTACAATGAGCAGTTCTTC.

Turning to this clonotype: The germline gene is not matched at one end of the junction; a read error may be the cause. This rearrangement joins TRBV7-7 to TRBJ2-1, with D tentatively TRBD2 (7 bases). Germline V lookup: CDR1 SSHAT, CDR2 FNYEAQ (reference sequence). This CDR3 has 18 amino acids. CDR3 sequence: CASSLVFGGRSSYNEQFF. For the CDR3, the DNA is TGTGCTAGCAGCTTAGTTTTCGGGGGGCGGAGCTCCTACAATGAGCAGTTCTTC.

This clonotype came up a few times. The gene calls are TRBV4-1 and TRBJ1-1, with no clear D. V lost 0 bases and J lost 1, with 6 bases in between. Germline V gives CDR1 MGHRA, CDR2 YSYEKL. This CDR3 has 14 amino acids. In DNA, the CDR3 is TGCGCCAGCAGCCAAGATGTGGGGAACACTGAAGCTTTCTTT. Translation gives CASSQDVGNTEAFF.

This chain links TRBV6-5 with TRBJ2-3; TRBD1 matches at 7 bases. J lost 3 bases, V lost 2 bases, and 2 bases had no gene match. CDR1 and CDR2 (germline): MNHEY, SVGAGI. The CDR3 runs to 14 residues. CDR3 sequence reads: CASSYRGRTDTQYF. As DNA, the CDR3 is TGTGCCAGCAGTTACAGGGGGCGGACAGATACGCAGTATTTT.

The genes are TRBV7-9 and TRBJ1-4; weak D call: TRBD1 (5 bases). Germline assignment: CDR1 SEHNR and CDR2 FQNEAQ (reference sequence). V gave up 1 base and J gave up 1 base, with 16 bases separating them. The CDR3 runs 18 residues. The CDR3 region has the DNA TGTGCCAGCAGCTTAGGTCCCAATAGGGGAATAACTAATGAAAAACTGTTTTTT. This translates into CASSLGPNRGITNEKLFF.

This clonotype is medium-sized in the sample. This rearrangement joins TRBV7-9 to TRBJ2-6; D is ambiguous. Germline assignment: CDR1 SEHNR and CDR2 FQNEAQ (reference sequence). The CDR3 covers 16 residues. V lost 5 bases to trimming and J lost 0 bases, with 11 bases between them. The CDR3 sequence is CASSPLVGSGANVLTF. As DNA, the CDR3 is TGTGCCAGCAGCCCTCTCGTCGGCTCTGGGGCCAACGTCCTGACTTTC.

The table lists this clonotype with many counts. The chain joins TRBV4-1 to TRBJ2-7; 8 bases align to TRBD2. Germline loops: CDR1 MGHRA, CDR2 YSYEKL. This CDR3 comprises 17 residues. V lost 1 base, J lost 4 bases, and 12 bases stayed unmatched. CDR3 sequence reads: CASSQVGGAGGKYEQYF. The CDR3 coding sequence is TGCGCCAGCAGCCAAGTGGGGGGTGCGGGGGGAAAGTACGAGCAGTACTTC.

This clonotype was picked up a small number of times. V and J are TRBV28 and TRBJ1-2, with 9 bases fitting TRBD1. The V gene end was trimmed by 4 bases and the J gene end by 1 base; junction bases not matched to a gene: 4. The length of the CDR3 is 15 residues. CDR1 MDHEN and CDR2 SYDVKM come from the germline V gene. CDR3 in amino acids: CASSSRDRVNYGYTF. The CDR3 DNA sequence: TGTGCCAGCAGTTCCCGGGACAGGGTTAACTATGGCTACACCTTC.

The chain links TRBV6-5 to TRBJ1-5; 7 nucleotides align to TRBD1. From germline, CDR1 is MNHEY and CDR2 SVGAGI. With 2 bases clipped from V and 4 bases from J, the junction kept 11 bases outside the gene matches. The CDR3 length is 17 residues. The CDR3 spells CASSYLRTGRLNQPQHF. The DNA for the CDR3 is TGTGCCAGCAGTTACCTGCGGACAGGAAGGTTGAATCAGCCCCAGCATTTT.

This clonotype was seen a handful of times. The chain carries TRBV7-2 and TRBJ2-7; 7 bases agree with TRBD1. This CDR3 has 16 residues. Germline CDR1 reads SGHTA; CDR2 reads FQGNSA. J lost 3 bases, V lost 5 bases, and 13 bases had no gene match. The CDR3 reads CASSPPPWDSLYEQYF. The CDR3 DNA is TGTGCCAGCAGCCCCCCCCCTTGGGACAGTCTCTACGAGCAGTACTTC.

The genes are TRBV7-2 and TRBJ1-2, with D perhaps matching TRBD1 (6 bases). Germline CDR1 reads SGHTA; CDR2 reads FQGNSA. V was shortened by 2 bases and J by 9 bases, with 22 bases between the two germline ends. The CDR3 has 16 amino acids. CDR3 region: CASSLLMTGPELSYTF. The CDR3 nucleotides are TGTGCCAGCAGCTTATTGATGACAGGTCCGGAGTTAAGCTACACCTTC.

This clonotype was counted between two and nine times. This chain uses TRBV6-5 with TRBJ2-3; a possible D gene is TRBD2 (5 bases). Germline CDR1 reads MNHEY; CDR2 reads SVGAGI. This CDR3 spans 15 amino acids. Trimming shortened V by 6 bases and J by 2 bases, and 15 bases separated the two germline ends. CDR3 DNA sequence: TGTGCCAGCAGGGTTACTCGAGGACTCACAGATACGCAGTATTTT. It is translated as CASRVTRGLTDTQYF.

This clonotype showed up many times. The chain joins TRBV12-3 or TRBV12-4 to TRBJ2-3; 7 bases are shared with TRBD2. V lost 6 bases and J lost 3; bases outside the gene matches: 0. The CDR3 sequence is 12 residues long. This CDR3 reads CASSGGTDTQYF. The CDR3 coding sequence is TGTGCCAGCAGCGGGGGGACAGATACGCAGTATTTT.

V gene TRBV6-2 or TRBV6-3 combines with J gene TRBJ1-4; D gene unclear. This CDR3 has 16 residues. V lost 6 bases and J 2 bases, leaving 16 bases between the germline ends. CDR1 is MNHEY and CDR2 is SVGEGT in the germline V gene. The CDR3 DNA reads TGTGCCAGCAGGGGAGTTTGGCGCTGGACTAATGAAAAACTGTTTTTT. It specifies CASRGVWRWTNEKLFF.

The rearrangement links TRBV27 to TRBJ2-3; D may be TRBD1 or TRBD2 (5 bases each). V was pared by 7 bases and J by 2 bases, with 10 bases between. Germline values: CDR1 MNHEY, CDR2 SMNVEV (reference sequence). The CDR3 length is 13 residues. The CDR3 sequence is CASKSGATDTQYF. The CDR3 coding sequence is TGTGCCAGCAAGTCCGGGGCCACAGATACGCAGTATTTT.